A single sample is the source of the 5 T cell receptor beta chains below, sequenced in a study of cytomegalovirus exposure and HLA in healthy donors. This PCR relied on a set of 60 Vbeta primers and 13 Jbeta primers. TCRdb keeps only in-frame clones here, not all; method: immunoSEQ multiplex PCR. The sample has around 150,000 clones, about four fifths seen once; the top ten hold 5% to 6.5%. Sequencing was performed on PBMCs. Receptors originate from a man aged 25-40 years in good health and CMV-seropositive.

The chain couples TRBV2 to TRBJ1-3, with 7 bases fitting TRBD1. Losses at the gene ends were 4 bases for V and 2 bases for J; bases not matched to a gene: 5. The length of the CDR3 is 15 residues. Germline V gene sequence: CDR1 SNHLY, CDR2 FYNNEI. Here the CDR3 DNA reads TGTGCCAGCAGTGTACAGGGGTCGGCTGGAAACACCATATATTTT. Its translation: CASSVQGSAGNTIYF.

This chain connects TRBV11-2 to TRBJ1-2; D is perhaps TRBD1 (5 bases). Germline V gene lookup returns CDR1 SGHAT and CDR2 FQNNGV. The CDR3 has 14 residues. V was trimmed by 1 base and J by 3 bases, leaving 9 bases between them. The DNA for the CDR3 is TGTGCCAGCAGCTTAGGCGGGACGGACTATGGCTACACCTTC. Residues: CASSLGGTDYGYTF.

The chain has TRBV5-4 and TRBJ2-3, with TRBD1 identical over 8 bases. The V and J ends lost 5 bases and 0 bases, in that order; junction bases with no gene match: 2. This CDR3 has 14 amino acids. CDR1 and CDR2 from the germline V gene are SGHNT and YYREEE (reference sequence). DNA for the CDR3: TGTGCCAGCAGGTCAGGGGGCAGCACAGATACGCAGTATTTT. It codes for CASRSGGSTDTQYF.

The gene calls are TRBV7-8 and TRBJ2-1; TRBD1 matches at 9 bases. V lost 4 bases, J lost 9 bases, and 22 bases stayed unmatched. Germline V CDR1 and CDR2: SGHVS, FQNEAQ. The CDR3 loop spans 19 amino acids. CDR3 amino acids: CASSYISLQGARTRIEQFF. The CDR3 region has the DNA TGTGCCAGCAGCTACATATCTTTACAGGGGGCTCGGACTAGGATTGAGCAGTTCTTC.

CDR3 sequence reads: CASSFDRGRYEQYF. In DNA form, the CDR3 reads TGCGCCAGCAGCTTTGACAGGGGGCGATACGAGCAGTACTTC. V usage is TRBV5-1 and J usage is TRBJ2-7, with TRBD1 matching 10 bases. V dropped 2 bases and J dropped 4; count of bases not matched to a gene: 3. This CDR3 has 14 amino acids. CDR1 is SGHRS and CDR2 is YFSETQ in the germline V gene.